The text below deals with one T cell receptor (beta chain). Original data processing: Cell counts per sample came from amplifying reference gene primers. The table came from immunoSEQ multiplex PCR; TCRdb's copy has only in-frame clones and leaves some out. From that table come the V and J calls and clone size; the DNA was used to work out D and trimming. Here the sample spans 60,000 to 70,000 clones, about 90% being singletons. The data stem from a study of blood T cell repertoires in COVID-19. Study in general: Acute and convalescent COVID-19 samples came from the United States, Italy and Spain. PBMCs, B-cell-depleted T cells, or T cells were the source of the cDNA or gDNA that made up the material.

This sequence was found in a human donor in a cohort sampled during active COVID-19. Specimen: peripheral blood.

This CDR3 reads CASSRGLAGGNQETQYF. CDR3 bases: TGTGCCAGCAGCCGGGGACTAGCGGGGGGTAACCAAGAGACCCAGTACTTC. This chain connects TRBV7-8 to TRBJ2-5; 15 positions agree with TRBD2. The CDR3 has 17 residues. The junction had 4 bases not matched to a gene; V was cut back by 5 bases and J by 0 bases. Germline CDR1 reads SGHVS; CDR2 reads FQNEAQ.